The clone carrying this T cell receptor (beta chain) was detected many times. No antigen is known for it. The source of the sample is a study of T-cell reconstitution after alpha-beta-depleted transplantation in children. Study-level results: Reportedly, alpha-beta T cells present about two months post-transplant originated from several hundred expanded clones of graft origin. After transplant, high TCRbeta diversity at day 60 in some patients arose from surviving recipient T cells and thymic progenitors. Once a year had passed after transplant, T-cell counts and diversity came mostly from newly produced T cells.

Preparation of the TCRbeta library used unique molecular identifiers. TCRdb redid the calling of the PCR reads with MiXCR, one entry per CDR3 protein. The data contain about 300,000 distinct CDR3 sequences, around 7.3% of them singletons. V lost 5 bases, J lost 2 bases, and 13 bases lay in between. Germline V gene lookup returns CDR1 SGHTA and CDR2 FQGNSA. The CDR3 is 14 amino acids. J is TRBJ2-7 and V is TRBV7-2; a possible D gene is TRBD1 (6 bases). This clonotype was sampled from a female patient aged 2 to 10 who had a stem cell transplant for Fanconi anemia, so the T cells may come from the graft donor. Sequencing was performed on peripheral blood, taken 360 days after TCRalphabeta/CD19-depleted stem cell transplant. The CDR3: CASSPTGIAYEQYF. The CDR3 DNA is TGTGCCAGCAGCCCTACAGGGATTGCCTACGAGCAGTACTTC.